One and the same sample provided the 30 T cell receptor beta chains below, sequenced in a study of CXCR3-negative and CXCR3-positive naive CD8 T cells. Libraries were UMI-labeled 5' RACE TRB cDNA. TCRdb reprocessed the 5' RACE reads and reports one entry per CDR3 protein, with no DNA. The repertoire table contains about 130,000 distinct CDR3 sequences. Sequenced input: naive CXCR3- CD8+ T cells from blood. Subset indicated: CD45RO-CCR7+CD27+CD95- naive CD8+ T cells lacking CXCR3 (TNR3-). The receptors were sampled from a human donor in good health. Some clones in this sample may be carry-over from other donors' samples.

The chain employs TRBV28 and TRBJ2-1; TCRdb selects TRBD2, and the lack of DNA leaves this call unchecked. The CDR3 spans 13 residues. Germline CDR1 MDHEN, CDR2 SYDVKM. CDR3 in amino acids: CASSSLDFNEQFF.

This rearrangement joins TRBV29-1 to TRBJ2-5; TCRdb proposes TRBD1, but this gene call is untestable without DNA. The CDR3 contains 14 residues. The germline gives CDR1 SQVTM, CDR2 ANQGSEA. The CDR3 sequence: CSVEGGDRAQTQYF.

The genes are TRBV7-3 and TRBJ2-2; TCRdb picks TRBD1, but there is no DNA to check that call. The CDR3 totals 17 residues. The V gene's germline CDR1 is SGHTA and CDR2 FQGTGA. The CDR3: CASSLSEDRGPTGELFF.

This CDR3 is CASSLVGPTREVPHKETQYF. The chain uses TRBV7-9 and TRBJ2-5; the TRBD2 assignment by TCRdb is unverifiable without DNA. This CDR3 spans 20 amino acids. Germline V gene lookup returns CDR1 SEHNR and CDR2 FQNEAQ (reference sequence). The full variable domain, rest sourced from reference TRBV7-9 and TRBJ2-5, is DTGVSQNPRHKITKRGQNVTFRCDPISEHNRLYWYRQTLGQGPEFLTYFQNEAQLEKSRLLSDRFSAERPKGSFSTLEIQRTEQGDSAMYLCASSLVGPTREVPHKETQYFGPGTRLLVL.

The genes are TRBV7-9 and TRBJ1-4; TCRdb's assignment of TRBD1 cannot be checked, as there is no DNA. CDR1 and CDR2 (germline): SEHNR, FQNEAQ (reference sequence). The CDR3 runs 17 residues. CDR3: CASSSNNRVMTNEKLFF.

The chain joins TRBV7-8 to TRBJ2-2. Per the germline V gene, CDR1 is SGHVS and CDR2 is FQNEAQ. This CDR3 region has 16 residues. The CDR3 region is CASSLAGPVNTGELFF.

This chain joins TRBV5-1 and TRBJ2-2. The CDR3 is 12 residues long. Germline CDR1 and CDR2: SGHRS and YFSETQ. CDR3 protein: CASSPASGELFF.

The chain has TRBV11-2 and TRBJ2-3; the D call of TRBD2 rests on TCRdb alone, since no DNA is present to check it. Germline-derived CDR1 and CDR2 are SGHAT and FQNNGV. This CDR3 comprises 15 residues. The CDR3 loop reads CASNLLAADTDTQYF.

This chain joins TRBV7-6 and TRBJ2-7; TCRdb indicates TRBD1, and absent DNA this call remains unverified. CDR3 size: 12 residues. Per the germline V gene, CDR1 is SGHVS and CDR2 is FNYEAQ. The CDR3 is CANNRGRPEQYF.

The rearrangement joins TRBV28 to TRBJ1-1; absent DNA, TCRdb's TRBD1 call cannot be checked. Germline CDR1 reads MDHEN; CDR2 reads SYDVKM. The CDR3 is made up of 14 amino acids. The CDR3 region is CASTQQRTGAEAFF. Based on the CDR3 plus reference TRBV28 and TRBJ1-1, the full variable domain is DVKVTQSSRYLVKRTGEKVFLECVQDMDHENMFWYRQDPGLGLRLIYFSYDVKMKEKGDIPEGYSVSREKKERFSLILESASTNQTSMYLCASTQQRTGAEAFFGQGTRLTVV.

V and J are TRBV9 and TRBJ2-1; TCRdb's assignment of TRBD1 cannot be checked, as there is no DNA. This CDR3 region has 15 residues. The germline V gene encodes CDR1 SGDLS and CDR2 YYNGEE. Here the CDR3 reads CASSVAGQGYNEQFF.

V and J are TRBV5-6 and TRBJ2-2; the D call of TRBD1 rests on TCRdb alone, since no DNA is present to check it. Looked up from germline, CDR1 is SGHDT and CDR2 is YYEEEE. This CDR3 is 14 amino acids long. The CDR3 sequence: CASSPTGHTGELFF.

The J gene is TRBJ1-2, the V gene TRBV27; the D call from TCRdb, TRBD1, cannot be confirmed without DNA. The CDR3 is made up of 15 amino acids. From germline, CDR1 is MNHEY and CDR2 SMNVEV (reference sequence). Here the CDR3 reads CASSVVGGIGYGYTF.

The chain has TRBV28 and TRBJ2-2; the TRBD1 assignment by TCRdb is unverifiable without DNA. The germline V gene has CDR1 MDHEN and CDR2 SYDVKM. The length of the CDR3 is 16 residues. The CDR3 sequence is CASSLLGASNTAELFF. The variable domain in full, completed from reference TRBV28 and TRBJ2-2, reads DVKVTQSSRYLVKRTGEKVFLECVQDMDHENMFWYRQDPGLGLRLIYFSYDVKMKEKGDIPEGYSVSREKKERFSLILESASTNQTSMYLCASSLLGASNTAELFFGEGSRLTVL.

The rearrangement uses TRBV3-1 and TRBJ2-1; there is no DNA to check the TCRdb D call of TRBD2. Per the germline V gene, CDR1 is LGHDT and CDR2 is YNNKEL (reference sequence). The CDR3 contains 17 residues. CDR3 region: CASSQEGGRRVYSEQFF.

The chain couples TRBV29-1 to TRBJ1-1. This CDR3 region has 15 residues. CDR1 SQVTM and CDR2 ANQGSEA come from the germline V gene. CDR3 loop: CSVLRTDIVRTEAFF.

The rearrangement joins TRBV4-2 to TRBJ2-1; the TCRdb call, TRBD2, lacks DNA for checking. The CDR3 is 17 amino acids. Germline V gene data show CDR1 as LGHNA and CDR2 as YNFKEQ. CDR3 protein: CASSQEVAGGLYNEQFF.

J is TRBJ2-7 and V is TRBV30; as DNA is missing, the TRBD2 call by TCRdb cannot be tested. The CDR3 loop spans 15 amino acids. Germline values: CDR1 GTSNPN, CDR2 SVGIG (reference sequence). CDR3 loop: CAGARGLAVMNEQFF.

V gene TRBV7-6 combines with J gene TRBJ2-7. The CDR3 runs to 13 residues. Germline lookup yields CDR1 SGHVS and CDR2 FNYEAQ. CDR3 sequence: CASSLAEINEQYF.

The chain links TRBV7-7 to TRBJ2-3; TCRdb designates TRBD2, a call that cannot be tested without DNA. CDR1 is SSHAT and CDR2 is FNYEAQ in the germline V gene (reference sequence). This CDR3 has 18 amino acids. The CDR3 sequence: CASSPRLGLPGDGDTQYF.

The rearrangement joins TRBV12-3 or TRBV12-4 to TRBJ2-3; TCRdb gives TRBD2 as the D gene, but with no DNA this cannot be confirmed. The CDR3 has 14 amino acids. CDR3 sequence reads: CASSYGQPSRTQYF.

This sequence joins TRBV7-9 and TRBJ2-3; TCRdb indicates TRBD2, and absent DNA this call remains unverified. The CDR3 has 17 residues. Germline V gene data show CDR1 as SEHNR and CDR2 as FQNEAQ (reference sequence). CDR3 in amino acids: CASSFFGPSSFTDTQYF.

The rearrangement links TRBV5-6 to TRBJ2-7; as DNA is missing, the TRBD1 call by TCRdb cannot be tested. CDR3 length equals 14 residues. CDR1 and CDR2 (germline): SGHDT, YYEEEE. The CDR3: CASSLIQGAYEQYF.

The V and J genes are TRBV14 and TRBJ2-1; without DNA, the TCRdb call of TRBD1 cannot be checked. This CDR3 has 17 amino acids. The germline V gene encodes CDR1 SGHDN and CDR2 FVKESK. This CDR3 is CASSQDPIWAAYNEQFF.

This chain uses TRBV20-1 with TRBJ2-1; lacking DNA, the TRBD2 call made by TCRdb goes unchecked. The CDR3 consists of 14 residues. Germline assignment: CDR1 DFQATT and CDR2 SNEGSKA (reference sequence). The CDR3 loop reads CSARASGFYNEQFF.

The chain couples TRBV6-5 to TRBJ2-2; TCRdb selects TRBD1, and the lack of DNA leaves this call unchecked. CDR1 is MNHEY, CDR2 SVGAGI, per germline. This CDR3 spans 19 amino acids. This CDR3 is CASSYMTGISIRDPGELFF.

V and J are TRBV28 and TRBJ2-7. The length of the CDR3 is 11 residues. Germline V gives CDR1 MDHEN, CDR2 SYDVKM. CDR3 sequence reads: CASRSIYEQYF.

This sequence joins TRBV30 and TRBJ2-7. This CDR3 spans 14 amino acids. The germline gives CDR1 GTSNPN, CDR2 SVGIG (reference sequence). The CDR3 sequence: CAWSVSFASYEQYF.

This chain connects TRBV12-3 or TRBV12-4 to TRBJ2-1; TCRdb's D gene call, TRBD2, goes unchecked for lack of DNA. The CDR3 runs to 13 residues. The CDR3 loop is CASSLRAGVRPFF.

The chain has TRBV4-1 and TRBJ2-3. This CDR3 comprises 11 residues. The germline gives CDR1 MGHRA, CDR2 YSYEKL. The CDR3 region is CASSQVDTQYF.